This record covers a single T cell receptor beta chain. TCRdb's table, derived via immunoSEQ multiplex PCR, lists solely in-frame clones and lacks some. Seen here are 100,000 or so clones, more than 75% observed once, and the top ten hold around 0.71%. This sample was included in a study of OX40 agonist ivuxolimab in advanced cancers. The sequence was obtained from an adult with an advanced solid tumor such as melanoma, head and neck, liver or kidney cancer. Sequenced here: CD4+ or CD8+ T cells sorted from blood, sampled in a trial of the OX40 agonist ivuxolimab.

The CDR3 sequence: CASSYMRGEQYF. CDR3 DNA sequence: TGTGCCAGCAGTTACATGCGGGGTGAGCAGTACTTC. This chain connects TRBV6-5 to TRBJ2-7, with D possibly being TRBD2 (6 bases). There are 12 residues in the CDR3. The V gene's germline CDR1 is MNHEY and CDR2 SVGAGI. V was pared by 2 bases and J by 7 bases, with 9 bases between.